These T cell receptor beta chains were read from a single sample in a study of tumor-infiltrating lymphocytes in localized non-small cell lung cancer. Only in-frame clones appear in the TCRdb table, and some are missing; sequencing was by immunoSEQ multiplex PCR. The profile shows about 8,400 clones, 77% of them singletons. The sequencing sample was made of lung tumor tissue. These receptors came from a human donor with non-small cell lung cancer. Each CDR3 is given without its conserved first and last residue.

>TRBJ2-3|TRBV7-9
ASSPSLTADTQY
>TRBJ1-5|TRBV4-1
ASSQEQRQPQH
>TRBJ2-1|TRBV10-2
ASSSGPYTTYNEQF
>TRBJ2-3|TRBV5-1
ASSPIPGQGDDTQY
>TRBJ1-2|TRBV28
ASSTGTYGYT
>TRBJ1-2|TRBV5-1
ASSFQGVNGYT
>TRBJ2-3|TRBV7-2
ASSGLAGGDWGTQY
>TRBJ2-2|TRBV6-4
ASRRGTGELF
>TRBJ2-7|TRBV5-1
ASSTRTGHEQY
>TRBJ1-1|TRBV7-8
ASSFQGQGTEAF
>TRBJ2-3|TRBV6-6
ASSPHLDTQY
>TRBJ1-1|TRBV6-6
ASSYSTGNTEAF
>TRBJ1-2|TRBV14
ASSQNRQGIMSRRGYT
>TRBJ2-6|TRBV29-1
SVEDSSGANVLT
>TRBJ2-1|TRBV4-3
ASSRRTGGFGNEQF
>TRBJ1-2|TRBV10-1
ASGGDFTGLIIHGYT
>TRBJ1-4|TRBV7-9
ARTGRPSGLF
>TRBJ1-2|TRBV5-8
ASSLRGETYGYT
>TRBJ1-5|TRBV2
ATRRDSNQPQH
>TRBJ2-2|TRBV4-3
ASSQVRMGGELF
>TRBJ2-1|TRBV5-6
ASSLRSSGENEQF
>TRBJ2-4|TRBV7-2
ASSLAGGGLNIQY
>TRBJ2-3|TRBV28
ASKGQTTDTQY
>TRBJ1-2|TRBV18
ASTLDRNYGYT
>TRBJ1-1|TRBV5-1
ASSLGFAGLNEAF
>TRBJ2-1|TRBV5-1
ASSLTGSNNEQF
>TRBJ2-1|TRBV5-1
ASSREGAGYNEQF
>TRBJ1-6|TRBV25-1
ASSEFRTARRH
>TRBJ1-4|TRBV19
ASSNPGIGEKLF
>TRBJ2-3|TRBV4-1
ASSPGGGDTDTQY
>TRBJ1-4|TRBV29-1
SIRSGRNEKLF
>TRBJ2-4|TRBV5-6
ASSRDRGDIQY